This TCR beta chain was recovered during a study of cytomegalovirus exposure and HLA in healthy donors (TCRdb year 2017). A note on the overall study: In an earlier analysis of roughly 500 of the donors, 276 Gb of sequence data and approximately 100 million unique TCR beta sequences from about 179 million T cells were reported. In a later genetic analysis, genome-wide SNP genotypes for about 65% of the 666 donors were used, and that subset was treated as a discovery cohort. In an earlier analysis of roughly 580 of the donors, high-throughput TCR beta sequencing was used to judge whether each TCR beta V gene segment behaved as functional or pseudogenic. Across about 370 genotyped donors of the cohort, an average of approximately 220,000 unique TCR beta nucleotide sequences per donor were sequenced, and 15% to 20% of those sequences were non-productive. Every repertoire in the discovery cohort had been generated on one and the same sequencing platform. The study aimed to test whether signatures of past pathogen exposure could be identified by cataloging public T cell receptors. Besides the first cohort of approximately 670 subjects, a separate validation cohort made up of about 120 different subjects was used. Among the roughly 380 genotyped donors, roughly 80% belonged to the genetic ancestry cluster associated with self-reported Caucasian donors. Alongside the repertoire data, information on donor age, sex, ethnicity and CMV serostatus was compiled. To study patterns of TCR occurrence, a later analysis re-analyzed previously published TCR beta repertoires from several hundred donors and added high-resolution HLA genotyping. HLA typing covered class I and class II loci at four-digit resolution. Rather than drawing on any new phenotypic data, the later analysis identified candidate immune exposures from TCR beta sequences and the way those sequences occurred across donors. Approximately 300 gigabases of sequencing data and approximately 92 million unique TCR sequences made up an early release that covered some 640 HLA-typed donors. To predict cytomegalovirus infection status, the study combined high-throughput TCR immunosequencing, statistical association of individual TCRs with disease status, and machine learning. The T cell repertoires of several hundred subjects were profiled by immunosequencing and related to cytomegalovirus serostatus. Roughly five DR-DQ haplotypes were handled as single units for association and clustering, since linkage in the cohort was strong. Typing coverage varied by locus: roughly 620-640 donors for A, B, C, DRB1 and DQB1; under 550 for DQA1; over 600 for DPA1; around 450 for DPB1. Points the paper makes about the study in general: Linkage disequilibrium might explain the correlated functional status among segregating V segments, but an unknown experimental factor could not be excluded. A further reported finding was that TCR beta sequences accurately predicted the HLA-A and HLA-B alleles for most subjects in the first cohort. A later genetic analysis associated a missense DCLRE1C variant with V-gene and J-gene trimming of TCR beta chains, and an independent cohort replicated the association. A later analysis found that TCR association rates varied across HLA loci, with DRB1 alleles showing the most associated TCRs and HLA-C alleles the fewest. In a later analysis, HLA-associated TCR beta chains showed more clonal expansion and lower generation probabilities than non-associated chains that were equally common. Cytomegalovirus status was reported to be diagnosed by the classifier with high specificity and sensitivity in both the original and validation cohorts. Because counts were too low, some 17 rarely observed V segments, including chromosome 9 orphons, were left out of the earlier analysis of some 640 of the donors. Because some donors lacked HLA typing at each locus, the association tests relied only on the typed subset. An earlier analysis of several hundred of the donors showed that most TCR beta V segments appeared in productive rearrangements either about 87% or about 30% of the time, which broadly matched IMGT annotations. Some IMGT-functional V segments, including TRBV6-2 and TRBV6-3, could not be told apart with the 87-base-pair reads, so those segments were excluded. For the cohort, immune exposure information was limited to CMV serostatus. Specific HLA alleles were associated with 15,000 to 20,000 TCR beta sequences at a false discovery rate of 0.05 in a later analysis. When HLA alleles, especially DR and DQ, strongly co-occurred, TCR associations were difficult to assign to individual alleles. In this cohort, only TCR beta chains were sequenced, and detectable features were limited by the absence of alpha or paired-chain data. A later genetic analysis reported fewer N-insertions in productive TCRs among donors in an Asian-associated ancestry cluster than the roughly 620-donor mean. The study gave a list of around 170 TCR beta chains associated with cytomegalovirus. The presence/absence analyses assumed that sequencing depth was roughly uniform across donors, and that assumption may not be true. Three of the identified cytomegalovirus-associated TCR beta chains were confirmed in vitro to be specific for cytomegalovirus antigens. While some public TCRs were present in many individuals, most TCR sequences turned up only very rarely across donors. A later analysis reported that several top co-occurrence clusters appeared linked to parvovirus B19, influenza, CMV and Epstein-Barr virus. A cluster of highly shared sequence variants was judged likely to represent a technical artifact of the sequencing pipeline. A later analysis found that most CMV-associated TCR beta chains appeared HLA-restricted, with HLA associations seemingly driven largely by CMV exposure. The authors suggested that the approach could potentially be generalized to other disease states and immunological phenotypes.

The library came from the immunoSEQ multiplex PCR assay. The multiplex PCR relied on a mix of 60 forward primers for TCR Vbeta segments and 13 reverse primers for TCR Jbeta segments. A multiplex PCR assay on genomic DNA amplified the CDR3 region of rearranged TCR beta genes. Amplified TCR beta libraries were sequenced as 87-base-pair reads on the Illumina HiSeq System. On the study's bioinformatics: A later analysis counted about 82 million unique TCR beta chains across the 670 or so repertoires, and around 9.9 million of these chains were shared by at least two donors. A nearest-neighbor algorithm error-corrected the raw reads and collapsed the reads into unique sequences, merging closely related sequences to remove PCR and sequencing errors. V, D and J gene segments were assigned by aligning CDR3 sequences to IMGT reference sequences. For a sequence to be retained, a match of at least six nucleotides to both a V gene segment and a J gene segment was required. A rearrangement counted as productive if the CDR3 had no stop codons and remained in frame with V and J, and every other rearrangement counted as non-productive. Following IMGT convention, CDR3 was defined as the stretch from the second conserved V-encoded cysteine to the conserved J-encoded phenylalanine. The earlier analysis of approximately 590 of the donors excluded any sequence lacking an unambiguous match to a single V gene segment. An earlier analysis of several hundred of the donors called V segments functional above 56.7% productive rearrangements and segregating when the between-donor standard deviation exceeded 5%. To diagnose cytomegalovirus status from the catalog of TCR beta chain sequences, a statistical classification framework was built. A later analysis assigned V and J genes by comparing TCR nucleotide sequences with IMGT/GENE-DB human TR gene sequences. Using the TCRdist pipeline, a later analysis assigned CDR3 sequences along with most-parsimonious VDJ recombination scenarios. In a later analysis, every TCR beta chain was defined by the combination of its CDR3 amino acid sequence and its V-gene family, and reads without a unique V-gene family were dropped. As a way to deal with suspected cross-contamination and a sequencing artifact, a later analysis dropped 592 nucleotide sequences that were highly shared and had low generation probability. In a later analysis, a clonal expansion index for each public chain was calculated from normalized within-repertoire ranks of inferred template counts. In a later analysis, generation probabilities were computed with a VDJ recombination model fitted to out-of-frame rearrangements, and the resulting probabilities were checked against IGoR. A later analysis scored TCR-TCR, TCR-HLA and TCR-CMV co-occurrence with hypergeometric tests, applying a repertoire-size bias correction to TCR pairs. False discovery rates were estimated in a later analysis by permuting HLA or CMV assignments 20 times. In a later analysis, co-occurring TCRs were grouped using DBSCAN, and TCRdist sequence similarity was added for clustering within HLA-allele-positive subsets. Repertoires with fewer than 30,000 or more than 120,000 public chains were left out of co-occurrence clustering, as were a handful of repertoires with anomalous nucleotide sharing. The source is immuneACCESS, and TCRdb retained only in-frame sequences with V and J called. Part of the clones is not carried over; for the studies checked, unresolved V genes explain less than half of this, and the remainder is unexplained. The V and J calls and clone size were taken over from that table, and D and trimming were inferred from the DNA. The sample table on file contains tens of thousands of clones. More than 1.5% of the sample goes to the ten largest clones.

As concerns this clone: It lacks a known antigen.

The CDR3 starts with the cysteine, ends with the phenylalanine, and has 14 residues. Kept here is only the CDR3 DNA, which spans 42 bases and is read in frame from base 1. The germline V gene (reference sequence) sets CDR1 to MNHEY and CDR2 to SMNVEV. The V and J ends are trimmed by 8 bases and 2 bases, leaving 15 bases between them. The cohort consisted of fewer than 700 healthy bone marrow donors. All cohort members were sampled while nominally healthy, although unrecorded immune exposures were likely present. The donor was CMV seronegative and belonged to the group of 352 seronegative cohort members. A peripheral blood sample was provided by each donor, and peripheral blood mononuclear cells were used for TCR beta sequencing. Genomic DNA extraction from the blood cell samples was performed with the Qiagen DNeasy Blood Extraction Kit.

This receptor was identified in a woman younger than 45 in good health and CMV-seronegative. The rearranged chain carries TRBV27 and TRBJ1-1, with the D gene not confidently named. The sequencing input was PBMCs. The CDR3 protein: CASLLLGDNTEAFF. The bases read TGTGCCAGCTTGCTTCTCGGGGATAACACTGAAGCTTTCTTT.